The 28 T cell receptor beta chains reported below all come from one sample, sequenced in a study of blood T cell repertoires in COVID-19. Here immunoSEQ multiplex PCR was the method, and the copy in TCRdb shows in-frame clones only, minus some. The sample lists some 250,000 clones, around 82% occurring once. Sequencing was carried out using peripheral blood. All receptors come from a woman between 18 and 29 years old with acute or convalescent COVID-19.

This clone has only a few counts. The V and J genes are TRBV13 and TRBJ2-7; 11 bases align to TRBD1. This CDR3 has 16 residues. Germline loops: CDR1 PRHDT, CDR2 FYEKMQ (reference sequence). Trimming took 4 bases from V and 2 from J; bases not matched to a gene: 7. CDR3: CASSSSGQGDTYEQYF. Here the CDR3 DNA reads TGTGCCAGCAGCTCTTCGGGACAGGGGGACACCTACGAGCAGTACTTC. Drawing the rest from reference TRBV13 and TRBJ2-7, the complete variable domain is AAGVIQSPRHLIKEKRETATLKCYPIPRHDTVYWYQQGPGQDPQFLISFYEKMQSDKGSIPDRFSAQQFSDYHSELNMSSLELGDSALYFCASSSSGQGDTYEQYFGPGTRLTVT.

The chain has TRBV9 and TRBJ2-3; D not resolved. The V end was cut by 0 bases, the J end by 3 bases, with 11 bases between. The CDR3 is 15 amino acids. The germline V gene has CDR1 SGDLS and CDR2 YYNGEE. CDR3 nucleotide sequence: TGTGCCAGCAGCGTAGTTGCTAGTAAGACAGATACGCAGTATTTT. Amino acids: CASSVVASKTDTQYF.

The count of this clone is one. This chain links TRBV9 with TRBJ2-7, with 11 bases identical to TRBD2. CDR3 size: 16 residues. Trimming cost V 3 bases and J 0 bases; bases outside gene matches: 5. CDR1 and CDR2 from the germline V gene are SGDLS and YYNGEE. As DNA, the CDR3 is TGTGCCAGCAGCGCGGGACTAGCGGCAAGCTCCTACGAGCAGTACTTC. Protein sequence: CASSAGLAASSYEQYF.

The CDR3 region is CASSPGLASSSYNEQFF. CDR3 nucleotide sequence: TGTGCCAGCTCACCAGGACTAGCGTCGAGCTCCTACAATGAGCAGTTCTTC. This chain uses TRBV18 with TRBJ2-1; 9 nucleotides match TRBD2. Looked up from germline, CDR1 is KGHSH and CDR2 is LQKENI. V lost 2 bases, J lost 0 bases, and 5 bases stayed unmatched. CDR3 length: 17 residues.

The chain links TRBV6-2 or TRBV6-3 to TRBJ1-5, with D uncertain. The CDR3 covers 16 residues. The germline gives CDR1 MNHEY, CDR2 SVGEGT. Trimming cost V 2 bases and J 3 bases, with 14 bases left between them. Here the CDR3 reads CASSYPPYQNNQPQHF. The CDR3 bases are TGTGCCAGCAGTTACCCCCCTTACCAGAACAATCAGCCCCAGCATTTT.

There are a few counts of this clone. This sequence joins TRBV4-3 and TRBJ2-5, with 8 bases fitting TRBD1. CDR3 size: 19 residues. The germline CDR1 and CDR2 sequences are LGHNA and YSLEER. V was pared by 0 bases and J by 7 bases, with 19 bases of the junction left unmatched. The CDR3 loop is CASSQDLYLTGAPYGTQYF. CDR3 in DNA: TGCGCCAGCAGCCAAGATTTATATTTGACAGGGGCCCCCTACGGGACCCAGTACTTC.

The chain links TRBV7-2 to TRBJ2-7; TRBD2 is a possible D gene (5 bases). Trimming took off 2 bases at V and 5 bases at J, with 13 bases between the two ends. The V gene's germline CDR1 is SGHTA and CDR2 FQGNSA. There are 14 residues in the CDR3. CDR3 in DNA: TGTGCCAGCAGCTTAAGTGGGCTAGCTAACGAGCAGTACTTC. It codes for CASSLSGLANEQYF.

The V and J genes are TRBV9 and TRBJ1-6; D remains unclear. The CDR3 runs to 13 residues. In germline, CDR1 is SGDLS, CDR2 YYNGEE. Trimming left V 3 bases short and J 7 bases short, with 8 bases between. The CDR3 DNA reads as TGTGCCAGCAGCGGTGGTCGGAATTCACCCCTCCACTTT. Residues: CASSGGRNSPLHF.

Note on this clone: The same CDR3 is also encoded by other DNA sequences in this sample. The chain joins TRBV19 to TRBJ2-5, with 8 bases fitting TRBD2. CDR1 is LNHDA, CDR2 SQIVND, per germline (reference sequence). With V trimmed by 1 base and J by 2 bases, 3 bases remained unmatched. The CDR3 runs 15 residues. In DNA, the CDR3 is TGTGCCAGTAGTATAGGGACTAGCCTACAAGAGACCCAGTACTTC. This gives the protein CASSIGTSLQETQYF.

J is TRBJ2-4 and V is TRBV3-1 (or the pseudogene TRBV3-2); a possible D gene is TRBD1 (6 bases). The length of the CDR3 is 19 residues. With 0 bases removed from V and 2 bases from J, the gap between germline ends came to 20 bases. Looked up from germline, CDR1 is LGHDT and CDR2 is YNNKEL (reference sequence). In DNA form, the CDR3 reads TGTGCCAGCAGCCAAGAACCCACCGAAATGGGGGCTACCAAAAACATTCAGTACTTC. Translating gives CASSQEPTEMGATKNIQYF.

This chain links TRBV27 with TRBJ1-5; D possibly corresponds to TRBD1 (6 bases). CDR3 size: 14 residues. Germline loops: CDR1 MNHEY, CDR2 SMNVEV (reference sequence). Trimming cost V 7 bases and J 4 bases, with 14 bases left between them. This CDR3 reads CASKGGGGNQPQHF. CDR3 bases: TGTGCCAGCAAGGGGGGGGGCGGTAATCAGCCCCAGCATTTT.

J is TRBJ1-2 and V is TRBV7-2, with TRBD1 as a possible D gene (6 bases). Deletions cut 5 bases from V and 4 bases from J, with 11 bases between. CDR1 and CDR2 from the germline V gene are SGHTA and FQGNSA. The length of the CDR3 is 13 residues. In DNA, the CDR3 is TGTGCCAGCAGCCTCACAGGGATCTATGGCTACACCTTC. This encodes CASSLTGIYGYTF.

The sample holds one count of this clone. J is TRBJ1-5 and V is TRBV19; D not certain. Trimming left V 4 bases short and J 0 bases short, with 16 bases between. CDR3 size: 17 residues. CDR1 LNHDA and CDR2 SQIVND come from the germline V gene (reference sequence). In DNA form, the CDR3 reads TGTGCCAGTAGTACTCCCGGGATAATTTATAGCAATCAGCCCCAGCATTTT. Protein sequence: CASSTPGIIYSNQPQHF.

The chain recombines TRBV14 with TRBJ2-2, with 12 bases matching TRBD2. The V and J ends lost 3 bases and 4 bases, in that order; junction bases with no gene match: 12. The germline V gene encodes CDR1 SGHDN and CDR2 FVKESK. CDR3 length equals 19 residues. The CDR3 sequence is CASSHVLAGGPSGTGELFF. As DNA, the CDR3 is TGTGCCAGCAGCCACGTCCTAGCGGGAGGGCCGAGTGGCACCGGGGAGCTGTTTTTT.

The rearrangement links TRBV6-1 to TRBJ2-3; 10 bases map to TRBD1. CDR3 size: 15 residues. Germline V gives CDR1 MNHNS, CDR2 SASEGT. Trimming removed 1 base from V and 5 bases from J; junction bases left unmatched: 3. The CDR3 spells CASSEGTGGIDTQYF. DNA of the CDR3: TGTGCCAGCAGTGAAGGGACAGGGGGAATAGATACGCAGTATTTT.

The V and J genes are TRBV30 and TRBJ2-7, with D perhaps matching TRBD2 (5 bases). Germline V gives CDR1 GTSNPN, CDR2 SVGIG (reference sequence). CDR3 size: 13 residues. V shed 4 bases and J shed 3 bases, with 13 bases lying between them. The CDR3 protein is CAWTVLRDYEQYF. The CDR3 DNA is TGTGCCTGGACCGTACTCCGGGACTACGAGCAGTACTTC.

This chain joins TRBV29-1 and TRBJ1-2; tentatively, D is TRBD1 (6 bases). CDR1 and CDR2 (germline): SQVTM, ANQGSEA. This CDR3 is built from 12 residues. CDR3 bases: TGCAGTGCACCAACAGGGAACTATGGCTACACCTTC. Amino acid sequence: CSAPTGNYGYTF.

V and J are TRBV29-1 and TRBJ2-1; either TRBD1 or TRBD2 may supply D (7 bases each). Trimming pared 7 bases from V and 9 bases from J, leaving 22 bases between. This CDR3 is built from 14 residues. CDR1 is SQVTM, CDR2 ANQGSEA, per germline. The CDR3 here is CSGGGGQLVSEQFF. The CDR3 DNA reads as TGCAGCGGGGGAGGGGGACAGCTCGTGTCTGAGCAGTTCTTC.

V and J are TRBV18 and TRBJ2-1, with TRBD1 matching over 7 bases. The trim removed 0 bases at V and 3 bases at J, leaving 2 bases unmatched. This CDR3 is 15 amino acids long. CDR1 is KGHSH and CDR2 is LQKENI in the germline V gene. This chain's CDR3 is CASSPPGQIYNEQFF. The CDR3 DNA follows: TGTGCCAGCTCACCACCGGGACAGATCTACAATGAGCAGTTCTTC.

This chain uses TRBV6-6 with TRBJ2-7; weak D call: TRBD2 (6 bases). The germline gives CDR1 MNHNY, CDR2 SVGAGI (reference sequence). The V end was cut by 10 bases, the J end by 3 bases, with 13 bases between. The CDR3 has 12 residues. CDR3 in amino acids: CAILGGNYEQYF. CDR3 nucleotide sequence: TGTGCCATCCTTGGAGGGAACTACGAGCAGTACTTC.

The chain joins TRBV28 to TRBJ2-7; D perhaps matches TRBD2 (7 bases). Trimming shortened V by 6 bases and J by 3 bases, and 12 bases separated the two germline ends. Germline CDR1 and CDR2: MDHEN and SYDVKM. The CDR3 extends over 13 amino acids. The CDR3 sequence is CASRTGGSYEQYF. In DNA, the CDR3 is TGTGCCAGCAGGACAGGCGGGAGCTACGAGCAGTACTTC.

The chain recombines TRBV2 with TRBJ1-2; D is possibly TRBD1 (6 bases). The V end was cut by 6 bases, the J end by 4 bases, with 15 bases between. The CDR3 contains 14 residues. Germline V CDR1 and CDR2: SNHLY, FYNNEI. The CDR3 spells CASSETGSRYGYTF. CDR3 nucleotides: TGTGCCAGCAGCGAAACAGGGTCCCGCTATGGCTACACCTTC.

J is TRBJ2-7 and V is TRBV6-6; D gene unclear. The CDR3 covers 15 residues. Trimming took off 2 bases at V and 2 bases at J, with 13 bases between the two ends. The germline CDR1 and CDR2 sequences are MNHNY and SVGAGI (reference sequence). The CDR3: CASSYGLPRAYEQYF. The CDR3 DNA reads TGTGCCAGCAGTTACGGGTTACCTCGGGCCTACGAGCAGTACTTC.

The chain carries TRBV18 and TRBJ2-7, with D maybe TRBD1 (6 bases). Germline CDR1 and CDR2: KGHSH and LQKENI. The CDR3 runs 15 residues. V shed 2 bases and J shed 2 bases, with 13 bases lying between them. CDR3 residues: CASSPGQGITYEQYF. As DNA, the CDR3 is TGTGCCAGCTCACCAGGGCAGGGGATCACCTACGAGCAGTACTTC.

This clone was picked up a small number of times. The genes are TRBV7-2 and TRBJ2-3, with D unclear. Trimming stripped 7 bases from V and 1 base from J, with 9 bases between. The CDR3 is 13 residues long. Germline values: CDR1 SGHTA, CDR2 FQGNSA. This chain's CDR3 is CASTLEGTDTQYF. The CDR3 DNA sequence: TGTGCCAGCACCCTAGAGGGCACAGATACGCAGTATTTT. Based on the CDR3 plus reference TRBV7-2 and TRBJ2-3, the full variable domain is GAGVSQSPSNKVTEKGKDVELRCDPISGHTALYWYRQSLGQGLEFLIYFQGNSAPDKSGLPSDRFSAERTGGSVSTLTIQRTQQEDSAVYLCASTLEGTDTQYFGPGTRLTVL.

The chain carries TRBV5-8 and TRBJ1-4, with D possibly matching TRBD1 (6 bases). This CDR3 has 17 residues. CDR1 is SGHTS and CDR2 is YDEGEE in the germline V gene. The V gene lost 4 bases and the J gene lost 4 bases, with 20 bases spanning the gap. The CDR3 nucleotides read TGTGCCAGCAGCCCACGACATAGACAGGCCTATAATGAAAAACTGTTTTTT. It yields the protein CASSPRHRQAYNEKLFF.

The chain has TRBV11-2 and TRBJ2-1; D is unresolved. The CDR3 runs 16 residues. V was clipped by 0 bases and J by 9 bases, with 18 bases between them. Germline V gene sequence: CDR1 SGHAT, CDR2 FQNNGV. CDR3 nucleotide sequence: TGTGCCAGCAGCTTAGAGGTGTCCCAACTGGTTGTTGAGCAGTTCTTC. Amino acids: CASSLEVSQLVVEQFF.

Here the CDR3 reads CASSEEGLDGDNSPLHF. DNA for the CDR3: TGTGCCAGCAGTGAAGAGGGTTTAGACGGGGATAATTCACCCCTCCACTTT. The J gene is TRBJ1-6, the V gene TRBV6-4; D unclear. The CDR3 has 17 amino acids. Germline values: CDR1 MRHNA, CDR2 SNTAGT. The V end was cut by 3 bases, the J end by 5 bases, with 17 bases between.